This T cell receptor beta chain was observed in a study of blood T cell repertoires in COVID-19. How the authors handled the data: Estimation of nucleated cell counts was performed using reference gene primer amplification. Measured with immunoSEQ multiplex PCR; TCRdb has only the in-frame clones, and not every one. V, J and clone size were drawn from that table, and D and trimming were deduced from the DNA. The sample holds under 300,000 clones, roughly 82% seen once. The CDR3 is 12 amino acids. V was shortened by 6 bases and J by 13 bases, with 18 bases between the two germline ends. Sample: peripheral blood. The V gene is TRBV12-3 or TRBV12-4, the J gene TRBJ1-2; the D is unclear. The sequence was collected from a man older than 75 with acute or convalescent COVID-19. The CDR3 DNA follows: TGTGCCAGCAGCCCGGCGGTGGGTAGTCGCACCTTC. It translates to CASSPAVGSRTF.